The T cell receptor (beta chain) described here comes from a study of cytomegalovirus exposure and HLA in healthy donors. Study results and caveats: An apparent linkage of common viral pathogens to several of the most significant clusters emerged in a later analysis.

Amplification used 60 Vbeta primers and 13 Jbeta primers. The repertoire was sequenced with immunoSEQ multiplex PCR; TCRdb's copy has only in-frame clones and lacks some. The table includes about 140,000 clones, roughly 77% detected once. Details on this clone: The target antigen is unknown.

This sequence originates from a man aged 30 to 45 in good health. What was sequenced was PBMCs.

The CDR3 DNA follows: TGTGCCAGCAGTTACTCAGTTGGGACTAGCGGCTACGAGCAGTACTTC. Translating gives CASSYSVGTSGYEQYF. This chain connects TRBV6-5 to TRBJ2-7; 11 nucleotides match TRBD2. This CDR3 has 16 residues. J gave up 3 bases and V 0 bases, and 4 bases lay outside the gene matches. Germline V lookup: CDR1 MNHEY, CDR2 SVGAGI.